Following are 32 T cell receptor beta chains from one sample sequenced in a study of T cell changes during pregnancy in multiple sclerosis. Clones were read by immunoSEQ multiplex PCR, and TCRdb kept only the in-frame ones, dropping some. This sample carries more than 10,000 clones, about 91% of them seen once, and the ten largest clones take approximately 7.7%. The sequencing here drew on CD8+ T cells from peripheral blood mononuclear cells, taken in the second trimester of pregnancy. The origin of the receptors is a female donor in good health, enrolled as a control in a pregnancy study.

The genes are TRBV15 and TRBJ1-5, with 9 bases identical to TRBD1. This CDR3 has 15 residues. Germline values: CDR1 LNHNV, CDR2 YYDKDF (reference sequence). V lost 5 bases, J lost 11 bases, and 13 bases stayed unmatched. The CDR3 nucleotides are TGTGCCACCAGCCAAGACAGGGGGAGATCATCCGCCCAGCATTTT. Its protein is CATSQDRGRSSAQHF.

The chain links TRBV21-1 to TRBJ2-1; the listed D gene, TRBD2, was not tested against the DNA. TRBV21-1 is classified as a pseudogene. The CDR3 loop spans 17 amino acids. The CDR3 region is CASSPHAGGPLGNEQFF. CDR3 DNA: TGTGCCAGCAGCCCCCACGCGGGGGGGCCTCTTGGGAATGAGCAGTTCTTC.

V and J are TRBV4-3 and TRBJ2-1; 10 bases align to TRBD2. Germline CDR1 is LGHNA and CDR2 is YSLEER. The J segment lost 4 bases and the V segment lost 1 base, leaving 4 bases of the junction unmatched. The CDR3 runs to 16 residues. The CDR3 loop reads CASSQVVAGGYNEQFF. CDR3 bases: TGCGCCAGCAGCCAAGTAGTAGCGGGAGGTTACAATGAGCAGTTCTTC.

This clone occurred a few times. This chain uses TRBV4-3 with TRBJ1-2; D is possibly TRBD1 (6 bases). V lost 6 bases and J 4 bases, leaving 18 bases between the germline ends. Germline V lookup: CDR1 LGHNA, CDR2 YSLEER. The CDR3 loop spans 15 amino acids. The CDR3 spells CASSRTQGSAYGYTF. CDR3 sequence (DNA): TGCGCCAGCAGTCGAACACAGGGATCCGCCTATGGCTACACCTTC.

This clone showed up just a few times. The chain recombines TRBV11-2 with TRBJ2-1; D is ambiguous. The CDR3 sequence is 12 residues long. The germline V gene has CDR1 SGHAT and CDR2 FQNNGV. Trimming took 1 base from V and 10 from J, leaving 8 bases between them. The CDR3 sequence: CASSLVRSEQFF. The CDR3 nucleotides read TGTGCCAGCAGCTTAGTGCGTTCGGAGCAGTTCTTC.

This clone was seen just once. The gene calls are TRBV6-5 and TRBJ2-7; 8 nucleotides line up with TRBD1. The CDR3 spans 14 residues. The junction had 3 bases not matched to a gene; V was cut back by 2 bases and J by 3 bases. The germline V gene has CDR1 MNHEY and CDR2 SVGAGI. CDR3 sequence (DNA): TGTGCCAGCAGTTACGGGACAGGAGACTACGAGCAGTACTTC. It is translated as CASSYGTGDYEQYF.

This clone was detected once. The chain employs TRBV10-3 and TRBJ2-3; a weak D match, TRBD2 (5 bases). Germline CDR1 reads ENHRY; CDR2 reads SYGVKD. The CDR3 totals 14 residues. Trimming removed 3 bases at V and 2 bases at J, with 9 bases between. DNA of the CDR3: TGTGCCATCAGTGAACAGCGGTCCACAGATACGCAGTATTTT. This codes for CAISEQRSTDTQYF.

This clone showed up just a few times. V and J are TRBV6-1 and TRBJ2-3, with 8 positions matching TRBD1. CDR3 length equals 15 residues. Germline V CDR1 and CDR2: MNHNS, SASEGT. The ends lost 4 bases at V and 4 bases at J; junction bases unmatched: 7. CDR3: CASSGVAGGPDTQYF. CDR3 DNA sequence: TGTGCCAGCAGTGGGGTTGCAGGGGGCCCAGATACGCAGTATTTT.

For this clone: One end of the junction is discordant with germline, which a read error may explain. CDR3 DNA sequence: TGTGCCAGCAGTTTAGGTGTAAACAATGGGCAGTTCTTC. It translates to CASSLGVNNGQFF. The chain uses TRBV27 and TRBJ2-1; D ambiguous. This CDR3 spans 13 amino acids. The V gene's germline CDR1 is MNHEY and CDR2 SMNVEV (reference sequence).

This clone was counted between two and nine times. V and J are TRBV7-9 and TRBJ1-1; D is ambiguous. The V end was cut by 1 base, the J end by 11 bases, with 14 bases between. The CDR3 is 13 residues long. From germline, CDR1 is SEHNR and CDR2 FQNEAQ (reference sequence). The CDR3 DNA reads TGTGCCAGCAGCTTAGGACGGAGGGTGGGGGCTTTCTTT. Translated: CASSLGRRVGAFF.

This chain connects TRBV27 to TRBJ2-7; D might be TRBD2 (6 bases). CDR3 length equals 13 residues. The germline V and J ends were trimmed by 5 bases and 9 bases, with 17 bases remaining between them. Germline V lookup: CDR1 MNHEY, CDR2 SMNVEV (reference sequence). CDR3 amino acids: CASSTWTNSGQYF. CDR3 bases: TGTGCCAGCAGTACTTGGACTAATTCCGGGCAGTACTTC.

The rearrangement uses TRBV6-5 and TRBJ2-1; tentative D call: TRBD2 (5 bases). The CDR3 contains 15 residues. Germline CDR1 and CDR2: MNHEY and SVGAGI. V dropped 4 bases and J dropped 3 bases, with 13 bases sitting between them. CDR3 protein: CASSFLANHYNEQFF. The DNA of the CDR3 is TGTGCCAGCAGTTTCCTAGCTAACCACTACAATGAGCAGTTCTTC.

The gene calls are TRBV5-6 and TRBJ2-1; TRBD1 is a possible D gene (5 bases). V shed 2 bases and J shed 9 bases, with 12 bases lying between them. This CDR3 is built from 13 residues. The germline V gene encodes CDR1 SGHDT and CDR2 YYEEEE. The CDR3 DNA reads as TGTGCCAGCAGCTTTCAGGGATGGAGTGAGCAGTTCTTC. As protein: CASSFQGWSEQFF.

The chain is built from TRBV6-1 and TRBJ2-5; TRBD1 matches 11 bases. The end of the DNA is better explained by TRBJ2-7, so the J call may be wrong. The CDR3 loop spans 15 amino acids. Germline V gene sequence: CDR1 MNHNS, CDR2 SASEGT. In DNA, the CDR3 is TGTGCCAGCAGTGGAGGGACAGGGGGCTCCTACGAGCAGTACTTC. Translated: CASSGGTGGSYEQYF.

The chain is built from TRBV4-1 and TRBJ2-7; D is possibly TRBD2 (6 bases). Trimming left V 1 base short and J 0 bases short, with 10 bases between. The CDR3 runs 15 residues. Germline CDR1 MGHRA, CDR2 YSYEKL. The CDR3 reads CASSQGTGVSYEQYF. The CDR3 DNA follows: TGCGCCAGCAGCCAAGGGACGGGGGTCTCCTACGAGCAGTACTTC.

The chain recombines TRBV2 with TRBJ2-3; 12 nucleotides match TRBD2. V shed 0 bases and J 14 bases; nucleotides not matched to a gene: 18. From germline, CDR1 is SNHLY and CDR2 FYNNEI. This CDR3 has 18 residues. CDR3 bases: TGTGCCAGCAGTGAAGCGCTCGTCGGACTAGCGGGGCCTCAAGTTCCGTATTTT. It is translated as CASSEALVGLAGPQVPYF. Supplemented by reference TRBV2 and TRBJ2-3, the full variable domain reads EPEVTQTPSHQVTQMGQEVILRCVPISNHLYFYWYRQILGQKVEFLVSFYNNEISEKSEIFDDQFSVERPDGSNFTLKIRSTKLEDSAMYFCASSEALVGLAGPQVPYFGPGTRLTVL.

The gene calls are TRBV7-9 and TRBJ1-6; D might be TRBD1 (6 bases). V shed 5 bases and J shed 9 bases, with 20 bases lying between them. The CDR3 sequence is 16 residues long. The V gene's germline CDR1 is SEHNR and CDR2 FQNEAQ (reference sequence). CDR3 DNA sequence: TGTGCCAGCAGCCCTTCGAGGGGGACGAGGGGTTCACCCCTCCACTTT. Residues: CASSPSRGTRGSPLHF.

V is TRBV11-2 and J is TRBJ2-1; 13 bases fit TRBD2. The CDR3 is 16 residues long. The V gene end was trimmed by 1 base and the J gene end by 14 bases; junction bases not matched to a gene: 11. Per the germline V gene, CDR1 is SGHAT and CDR2 is FQNNGV. CDR3 nucleotide sequence: TGTGCCAGCAGCTTAGGGGGACTAGCGGGGTTGGAGGGGAAGTTCTTC. The encoded protein is CASSLGGLAGLEGKFF.

The chain is built from TRBV7-6 and TRBJ2-2; 11 positions agree with TRBD1. Germline loops: CDR1 SGHVS, CDR2 FNYEAQ. The CDR3 has 15 residues. Trimming at V came to 8 bases and at J to 4 bases, leaving 6 bases not matched to a gene. Here the CDR3 reads CASSWGTGGTGELFF. The CDR3 DNA is TGTGCCAGCTCGTGGGGGACAGGGGGCACCGGGGAGCTGTTTTTT. Supplemented by reference TRBV7-6 and TRBJ2-2, the full variable domain reads GAGVSQSPRYKVTKRGQDVALRCDPISGHVSLYWYRQALGQGPEFLTYFNYEAQQDKSGLPNDRFSAERPEGSISTLTIQRTEQRDSAMYRCASSWGTGGTGELFFGEGSRLTVL.

The chain has TRBV18 and TRBJ2-1; 8 bases fit TRBD2. The CDR3 consists of 16 residues. V lost 3 bases and J lost 4; bases outside the gene matches: 8. Germline-derived CDR1 and CDR2 are KGHSH and LQKENI. CDR3 bases: TGTGCCAGCTCACCCGGTACGGGAGGGCCGTACAATGAGCAGTTCTTC. Its translation is CASSPGTGGPYNEQFF.

The gene calls are TRBV18 and TRBJ2-2; possibly TRBD2 for D (6 bases). CDR1 is KGHSH and CDR2 is LQKENI in the germline V gene. Trimming cost V 6 bases and J 7 bases, with 15 bases left between them. The CDR3 covers 14 residues. CDR3 loop: CASSGRLVVGELFF. CDR3 bases: TGTGCCAGCTCGGGAAGACTAGTAGTCGGGGAGCTGTTTTTT.

The rearrangement uses TRBV15 and TRBJ2-1; TRBD1 might be the D (5 bases). CDR1 LNHNV and CDR2 YYDKDF come from the germline V gene (reference sequence). The CDR3 runs to 15 residues. The germline V and J ends were trimmed by 0 bases and 2 bases, with 8 bases remaining between them. CDR3 region: CATSREGDPYNEQFF. Written as DNA, the CDR3 is TGTGCCACCAGCAGAGAAGGGGATCCCTACAATGAGCAGTTCTTC.

For this clone: The conserved closing phenylalanine or tryptophan is absent in this CDR3, likely reflecting a read error. Because the CDR3's place on the DNA is in doubt, the DNA is left out and the CDR3 is given as listed by TCRdb. The gene calls are TRBV6-4 and TRBJ1-4; the D segment call TRBD1 is taken from the table without a DNA check. Germline V lookup: CDR1 MRHNA, CDR2 SNTAGT. The CDR3 length equals 10 residues, ends included. The CDR3: CASSARDRGL.

V is TRBV19 and J is TRBJ1-5; a possible D gene is TRBD1 (6 bases). The germline V gene encodes CDR1 LNHDA and CDR2 SQIVND (reference sequence). V lost 1 base and J lost 4, with 8 bases in between. The CDR3 loop spans 14 amino acids. The CDR3 nucleotides are TGTGCCAGTAGTATAGGGACAGCTAATCAGCCCCAGCATTTT. It is translated as CASSIGTANQPQHF.

V usage is TRBV4-1 and J usage is TRBJ2-1, with 11 bases identical to TRBD2. Germline V gives CDR1 MGHRA, CDR2 YSYEKL. The CDR3 covers 17 residues. V lost 2 bases and J lost 3; bases outside the gene matches: 6. CDR3 bases: TGCGCCAGCAGCCAATCGGTAGCGGGGGGGCTCTACAATGAGCAGTTCTTC. This encodes CASSQSVAGGLYNEQFF.

This chain uses TRBV2 with TRBJ1-5, with D unclear. V lost 4 bases to trimming and J lost 3 bases, with 10 bases between them. This CDR3 region has 14 residues. Germline assignment: CDR1 SNHLY and CDR2 FYNNEI. The CDR3 loop is CASSGGPPNQPQHF. In nucleotides, the CDR3 is TGTGCCAGCAGTGGAGGCCCGCCCAATCAGCCCCAGCATTTT.

The chain is built from TRBV29-1 and TRBJ2-7; 7 bases match TRBD1. From germline, CDR1 is SQVTM and CDR2 ANQGSEA. The CDR3 spans 13 residues. V trimming: 4 bases; J trimming: 0 bases; junction bases outside the gene matches: 3. The DNA for the CDR3 is TGCAGCGTTGGACAGGGCAGCTCCTACGAGCAGTACTTC. Protein product: CSVGQGSSYEQYF.

With respect to this clone: The sample carries other DNA sequences with the same CDR3. The chain carries TRBV19 and TRBJ1-1; no reliable D call. The CDR3 is 13 residues long. V was trimmed by 3 bases and J by 11 bases, leaving 16 bases between them. The germline gives CDR1 LNHDA, CDR2 SQIVND (reference sequence). CDR3 bases: TGTGCCAGTAGTATTCAAGCAGTAGCGGCGGCTTTCTTT. Protein product: CASSIQAVAAAFF.

The CDR3 here is CASSSPGLASYNEQFF. CDR3 nucleotide sequence: TGTGCCAGCAGCTCACCGGGACTAGCGAGTTACAATGAGCAGTTCTTC. The gene calls are TRBV7-3 and TRBJ2-1, with 10 positions matching TRBD2. This CDR3 spans 16 amino acids. With V trimmed by 4 bases and J by 4 bases, 7 bases remained unmatched. Germline CDR1 SGHTA, CDR2 FQGTGA.

This clone was counted a single time. This chain links TRBV4-1 with TRBJ2-5; 8 bases are a match to TRBD2. The germline V gene encodes CDR1 MGHRA and CDR2 YSYEKL. The V segment lost 5 bases and the J segment 1 base; nucleotides outside the gene matches: 12. This CDR3 region has 17 residues. CDR3 nucleotides: TGCGCCAGCAGCACCCAAATCCGGGCGGGGGGCCAAGAGACCCAGTACTTC. Amino acids: CASSTQIRAGGQETQYF.

The chain couples TRBV5-6 to TRBJ2-1; 9 bases fit TRBD1. The trim removed 4 bases at V and 0 bases at J, leaving 8 bases unmatched. Looked up from germline, CDR1 is SGHDT and CDR2 is YYEEEE. The CDR3 sequence is 17 residues long. The CDR3 protein is CASSGHRGLSSYNEQFF. The CDR3 bases are TGTGCCAGCAGCGGACACAGGGGGCTGAGCTCCTACAATGAGCAGTTCTTC.

This clone was detected once. The chain links TRBV4-1 to TRBJ2-1, with a weak D call TRBD1 (6 bases). Between the trimmed V and J ends, which lost 2 bases and 4 bases, there was a span of 21 bases. The CDR3 contains 18 residues. Per the germline V gene, CDR1 is MGHRA and CDR2 is YSYEKL. The CDR3 bases are TGCGCCAGCAGCCAATGGTCAGGGGCACGGGAAGGGTACAATGAGCAGTTCTTC. It is translated as CASSQWSGAREGYNEQFF.